Below, 24 T cell receptor beta chains from the same sample are listed, as sequenced in a study of vaccination and CD4 T cells after COVID-19. At the Johns Hopkins FTIC core, DNA taken from cultured CD4+ T cells was sequenced by way of the Oncomine TCR Beta short-read assay. A single record per CDR3 protein comes from TCRdb applying MiXCR to the PCR reads. Of about 15,000 distinct CDR3 sequences in the sample, 35% to 50% were seen once. Treatment defined: roughly 11-day PBMC culture with coronavirus spike peptide pools or control peptides (ViraFEST assay). These receptors' targets are unknown. The material sequenced was CD4+ T cells from blood, cultured in vitro, taken before SARS-CoV-2 vaccination. The receptors were gathered from a human donor who had recovered from COVID-19.

This clonotype was observed a single time. The gene calls are TRBV7-6 and TRBJ2-5, with D maybe TRBD2 (5 bases). The CDR3 runs to 15 residues. From germline, CDR1 is SGHVS and CDR2 FNYEAQ. The V gene lost 2 bases and the J gene lost 2 bases, with 12 bases spanning the gap. CDR3 residues: CASSLLDPGQETQYF. The CDR3 nucleotides read TGTGCCAGCAGCTTATTGGATCCGGGACAAGAGACCCAGTACTTC.

This clonotype was observed a few times. Sequence at one end of the junction differs from germline and may be a read error. This rearrangement joins TRBV27 to TRBJ1-6; no clear D gene. The germline V gene has CDR1 MNHEY and CDR2 SMNVEV (reference sequence). The CDR3 spans 14 residues. Here the CDR3 DNA reads TGTGCCAGCAGATCTGACCTCTATAATTCACCCCTCTACTTT. Protein sequence: CASRSDLYNSPLYF.

Comments on this clonotype: Germline is not matched at one junction end, which may reflect a read error. V gene TRBV10-3 combines with J gene TRBJ1-1, with 10 nucleotides matching TRBD1. Germline lookup yields CDR1 ENHRY and CDR2 SYGVKD. CDR3 length equals 14 residues. The DNA for the CDR3 is TGTGCCACCAGTGACAGGGGGCGCGACACTGAAGCTTTCTTT. Its protein is CATSDRGRDTEAFF.

The chain has TRBV12-3 or TRBV12-4 and TRBJ1-5; no reliable D call. This CDR3 comprises 13 residues. The V gene lost 5 bases and the J gene lost 0 bases, with 5 bases spanning the gap. CDR3 region: CASSLNSNQPQHF. The DNA for the CDR3 is TGTGCCAGCAGTCTGAATAGCAATCAGCCCCAGCATTTT.

This chain links TRBV12-3 or TRBV12-4 with TRBJ1-1; D gene unclear. Trimming left V 4 bases short and J 7 bases short, with 7 bases between. This CDR3 is built from 11 residues. The CDR3 DNA follows: TGTGCCAGCAGTTGGATCGGTGAAGCTTTCTTT. Translated, it gives CASSWIGEAFF.

This clonotype has more than one count but fewer than ten. The chain carries TRBV6-1 and TRBJ1-1; possibly TRBD1 for D (5 bases). Trimming pared 4 bases from V and 2 bases from J, leaving 8 bases between. CDR1 is MNHNS, CDR2 SASEGT, per germline. CDR3 length equals 13 residues. The CDR3 is CASSATANTEAFF. The DNA of the CDR3 is TGTGCCAGCAGTGCGACAGCAAACACTGAAGCTTTCTTT.

The rearrangement links TRBV20-1 to TRBJ2-1, with 11 bases lining up with TRBD2. The CDR3 spans 17 residues. Unmatched junction bases numbered 8, after V lost 0 bases and J lost 4 bases. Germline CDR1 reads DFQATT; CDR2 reads SNEGSKA (reference sequence). CDR3 coding DNA: TGCAGTGCTAGAGAGGCCCTAGCGGGAGGTCGGTACAATGAGCAGTTCTTC. Translated, it gives CSAREALAGGRYNEQFF.

The chain joins TRBV6-1 to TRBJ1-2; 9 positions agree with TRBD1. The germline gives CDR1 MNHNS, CDR2 SASEGT. This CDR3 region has 14 residues. With 6 bases clipped from V and 5 bases from J, the junction kept 7 bases outside the gene matches. CDR3 sequence: CASRTMGQGYGYTF. The DNA of the CDR3 is TGTGCCAGCAGAACCATGGGACAGGGATATGGCTACACCTTC.

CDR3: CASSPGRGGYTF. The CDR3 DNA reads as TGTGCCAGCAGTCCGGGTCGAGGTGGCTACACCTTC. J is TRBJ1-2 and V is TRBV25-1; no definite D call. The CDR3 has 12 residues. V dropped 5 bases and J dropped 7 bases, with 11 bases sitting between them. From germline, CDR1 is MGHDK and CDR2 SYGVNS.

V is TRBV6-1 and J is TRBJ2-3; D perhaps matches TRBD2 (5 bases). Trimming shortened V by 7 bases and J by 5 bases, and 22 bases separated the two germline ends. Germline assignment: CDR1 MNHNS and CDR2 SASEGT. The CDR3 is 16 residues long. The CDR3 nucleotides are TGTGCCAGCACCAGAGCCCTCGGGGATCAAGGAGATACGCAGTATTTT. This sequence encodes CASTRALGDQGDTQYF.

In its sample, this clonotype was seen a few times. CDR3 region: CASSLLAAGTDTQYF. The CDR3, as DNA: TGTGCCAGCAGCTTACTGGCGGCTGGCACAGATACGCAGTATTTT. The chain uses TRBV7-3 and TRBJ2-3, with D hard to call. There are 15 residues in the CDR3. The V end lost 2 bases, the J end lost 1 base, and 10 bases lay between the germline ends. CDR1 is SGHTA, CDR2 FQGTGA, per germline.

V usage is TRBV2 and J usage is TRBJ1-3; D gene unclear. Germline lookup yields CDR1 SNHLY and CDR2 FYNNEI. The CDR3 is 16 residues long. The germline V and J ends were trimmed by 4 bases and 0 bases, with 13 bases remaining between them. The CDR3 DNA is TGTGCCAGCAGTGTGAGGCCGATCTTCTCTGGAAACACCATATATTTT. Encoded protein: CASSVRPIFSGNTIYF.

This clonotype showed up just a few times. The rearrangement joins TRBV5-4 to TRBJ1-1; tentatively, D is TRBD1 (5 bases). Germline CDR1 is SGHNT and CDR2 is YYREEE (reference sequence). The CDR3 extends over 14 amino acids. With 1 base removed from V and 2 bases from J, the gap between germline ends came to 9 bases. In DNA, the CDR3 is TGTGCCAGCAGCTTGTGGGGCCTCAACACTGAAGCTTTCTTT. Translating gives CASSLWGLNTEAFF.

This clonotype was recorded a few times. V and J are TRBV28 and TRBJ2-7, with D tentatively TRBD1 (6 bases). The V and J ends lost 6 bases and 3 bases respectively, with 9 bases between them. This CDR3 contains 12 residues. Germline CDR1 and CDR2: MDHEN and SYDVKM. As DNA, the CDR3 is TGTGCCAGCAGCATCAGGGGCTACGAGCAGTACTTC. It translates to CASSIRGYEQYF.

V gene TRBV29-1 combines with J gene TRBJ1-2; 8 nucleotides align to TRBD1. V lost 6 bases to trimming and J lost 1 base; unmatched junction nucleotides: 7. The length of the CDR3 is 14 residues. Per germline, CDR1 SQVTM and CDR2 ANQGSEA. CDR3 coding DNA: TGCAGCGTGAGACAGGGGAGAGGTAACTATGGCTACACCTTC. It codes for CSVRQGRGNYGYTF. Together with reference TRBV29-1 and TRBJ1-2, the CDR3 gives the full variable domain: SAVISQKPSRDICQRGTSLTIQCQVDSQVTMMFWYRQQPGQSLTLIATANQGSEATYESGFVIDKFPISRPNLTFSTLTVSNMSPEDSSIYLCSVRQGRGNYGYTFGSGTRLTVV.

This clonotype turned up a few times. V gene TRBV20-1 combines with J gene TRBJ2-3; 7 bases are a match to TRBD1. Per germline, CDR1 DFQATT and CDR2 SNEGSKA (reference sequence). With 4 bases clipped from V and 2 bases from J, the junction kept 3 bases outside the gene matches. The length of the CDR3 is 13 residues. The CDR3 DNA reads as TGCAGTGCTACTGGGACAGCCACAGATACGCAGTATTTT. This codes for CSATGTATDTQYF.

The chain combines TRBV27 with TRBJ2-7; 9 nucleotides match TRBD2. This CDR3 is 16 amino acids long. V trimming: 0 bases; J trimming: 7 bases; junction bases outside the gene matches: 10. Germline assignment: CDR1 MNHEY and CDR2 SMNVEV (reference sequence). CDR3 residues: CASSLSWTSDPGEQYF. Here the CDR3 DNA reads TGTGCCAGCAGTTTATCTTGGACTAGCGACCCCGGTGAGCAGTACTTC.

CDR3 amino acids: CASSLRQNTEAFF. The CDR3 bases are TGTGCCAGCAGCCTTCGGCAGAACACTGAAGCTTTCTTT. The chain combines TRBV7-9 with TRBJ1-1, with D hard to call. Germline CDR1 reads SEHNR; CDR2 reads FQNEAQ (reference sequence). The V end was cut by 5 bases, the J end by 1 base, with 8 bases between. The CDR3 extends over 13 amino acids.

This clonotype was detected a few times. The chain couples TRBV4-1 to TRBJ2-7; 11 bases fit TRBD2. This CDR3 is 17 amino acids long. From germline, CDR1 is MGHRA and CDR2 YSYEKL. V dropped 0 bases and J dropped 0; count of bases not matched to a gene: 4. The CDR3 here is CASSQDFGTSGSYEQYF. The CDR3 DNA follows: TGCGCCAGCAGCCAAGATTTCGGGACTAGCGGCTCCTACGAGCAGTACTTC.

This sequence joins TRBV20-1 and TRBJ2-1; TRBD1 aligns across 9 bases. CDR3 length: 16 residues. Trimming cost V 5 bases and J 4 bases; bases outside gene matches: 12. Germline V gene data show CDR1 as DFQATT and CDR2 as SNEGSKA (reference sequence). CDR3 sequence: CSAGLSGQGRYNEQFF. The DNA for the CDR3 is TGCAGTGCTGGTCTGAGCGGACAGGGGCGATACAATGAGCAGTTCTTC.

J is TRBJ1-1 and V is TRBV6-1; TRBD1 might be the D (6 bases). This CDR3 contains 14 residues. Trimming stripped 8 bases from V and 1 base from J, with 14 bases between. Germline loops: CDR1 MNHNS, CDR2 SASEGT. CDR3 coding DNA: TGTGCCAGCGCTCGGATAGGGGGGAACACTGAAGCTTTCTTT. This translates into CASARIGGNTEAFF.

The chain couples TRBV7-9 to TRBJ1-1, with TRBD1 identical over 12 bases. From germline, CDR1 is SEHNR and CDR2 FQNEAQ (reference sequence). V lost 4 bases to trimming and J lost 5 bases; unmatched junction nucleotides: 11. This CDR3 contains 17 residues. The CDR3 sequence: CASSSGTGGNVGTEAFF. Here the CDR3 DNA reads TGTGCCAGCAGCTCAGGGACAGGGGGCAATGTAGGGACTGAAGCTTTCTTT.

This clonotype turned up a few times. The rearrangement joins TRBV20-1 to TRBJ1-2; no clear D. This CDR3 is 14 amino acids long. Germline assignment: CDR1 DFQATT and CDR2 SNEGSKA (reference sequence). Trimming pared 4 bases from V and 0 bases from J, leaving 12 bases between. The CDR3 spells CSAIVAAANYGYTF. The CDR3 coding sequence is TGCAGTGCTATAGTGGCCGCTGCTAACTATGGCTACACCTTC.

The chain's CDR3 is CASSITGESPLHF. CDR3 coding DNA: TGTGCCAGTAGTATTACAGGTGAATCACCCCTCCACTTT. This chain links TRBV19 with TRBJ1-6; a possible D gene is TRBD1 (5 bases). The germline V and J ends were trimmed by 3 bases and 10 bases, with 10 bases remaining between them. This CDR3 spans 13 amino acids. The germline gives CDR1 LNHDA, CDR2 SQIVND (reference sequence).